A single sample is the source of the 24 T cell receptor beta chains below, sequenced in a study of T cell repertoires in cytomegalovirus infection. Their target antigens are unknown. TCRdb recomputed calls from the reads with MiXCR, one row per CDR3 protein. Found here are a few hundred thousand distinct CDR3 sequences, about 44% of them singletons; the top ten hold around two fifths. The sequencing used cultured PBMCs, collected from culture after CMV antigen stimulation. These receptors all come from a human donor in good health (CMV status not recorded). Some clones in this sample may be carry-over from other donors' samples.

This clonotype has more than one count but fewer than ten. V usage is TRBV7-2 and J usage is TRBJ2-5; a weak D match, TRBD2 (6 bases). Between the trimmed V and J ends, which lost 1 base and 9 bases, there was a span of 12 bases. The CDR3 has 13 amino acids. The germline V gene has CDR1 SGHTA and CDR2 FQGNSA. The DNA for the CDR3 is TGTGCCAGCAGCTTAGAAGGGTGGGGGGCCCAGTACTTC. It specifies CASSLEGWGAQYF.

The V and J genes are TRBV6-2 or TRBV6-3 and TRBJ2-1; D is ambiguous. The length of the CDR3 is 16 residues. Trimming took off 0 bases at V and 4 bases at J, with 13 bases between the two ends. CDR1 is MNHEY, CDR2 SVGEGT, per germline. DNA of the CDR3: TGTGCCAGCAGTTACTCAGTGGCAGACAAGTACAATGAGCAGTTCTTC. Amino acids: CASSYSVADKYNEQFF.

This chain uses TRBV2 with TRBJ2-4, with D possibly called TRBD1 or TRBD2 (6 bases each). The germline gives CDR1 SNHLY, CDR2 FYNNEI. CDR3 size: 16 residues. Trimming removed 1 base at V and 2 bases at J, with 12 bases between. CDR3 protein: CASSEEGGRTKNIQYF. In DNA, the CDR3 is TGTGCCAGCAGTGAAGAAGGGGGGAGGACCAAAAACATTCAGTACTTC. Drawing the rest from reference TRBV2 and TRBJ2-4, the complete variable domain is EPEVTQTPSHQVTQMGQEVILRCVPISNHLYFYWYRQILGQKVEFLVSFYNNEISEKSEIFDDQFSVERPDGSNFTLKIRSTKLEDSAMYFCASSEEGGRTKNIQYFGAGTRLSVL.

The CDR3 reads CASRGYSNSGETQYF. The CDR3 coding sequence is TGTGCCAGCAGGGGTTACAGCAATTCGGGGGAGACCCAGTACTTC. The rearrangement uses TRBV6-1 and TRBJ2-5, with D possibly being TRBD2 (5 bases). Trimming left V 6 bases short and J 5 bases short, with 19 bases between. Per germline, CDR1 MNHNS and CDR2 SASEGT. The CDR3 runs to 15 residues.

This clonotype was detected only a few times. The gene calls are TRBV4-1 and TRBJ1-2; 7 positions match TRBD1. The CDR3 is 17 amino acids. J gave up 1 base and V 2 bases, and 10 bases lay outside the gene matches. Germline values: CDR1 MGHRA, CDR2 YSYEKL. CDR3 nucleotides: TGCGCCAGCAGCCAACATAACCGACAGGGCCTTAACTATGGCTACACCTTC. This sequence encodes CASSQHNRQGLNYGYTF.

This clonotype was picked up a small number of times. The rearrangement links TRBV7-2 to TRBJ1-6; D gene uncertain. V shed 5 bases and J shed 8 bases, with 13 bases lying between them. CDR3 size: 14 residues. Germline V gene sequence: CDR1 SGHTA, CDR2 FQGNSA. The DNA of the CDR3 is TGTGCCAGCAGCCCCGGGCTACTGGATTCACCCCTCCACTTT. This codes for CASSPGLLDSPLHF.

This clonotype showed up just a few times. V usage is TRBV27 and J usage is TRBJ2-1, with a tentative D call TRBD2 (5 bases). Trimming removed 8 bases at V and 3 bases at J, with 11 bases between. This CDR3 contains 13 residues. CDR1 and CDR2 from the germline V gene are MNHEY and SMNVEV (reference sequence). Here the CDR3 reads CASFSGNYNEQFF. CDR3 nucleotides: TGTGCCAGCTTTTCCGGGAACTACAATGAGCAGTTCTTC.

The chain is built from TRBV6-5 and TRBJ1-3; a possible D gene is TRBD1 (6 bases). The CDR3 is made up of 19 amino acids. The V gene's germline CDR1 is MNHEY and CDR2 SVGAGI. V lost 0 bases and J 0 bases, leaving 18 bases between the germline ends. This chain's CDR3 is CASSYSRGGRGSSGNTIYF. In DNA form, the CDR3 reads TGTGCCAGCAGTTACTCGAGGGGGGGGCGCGGGAGCTCTGGAAACACCATATATTTT.

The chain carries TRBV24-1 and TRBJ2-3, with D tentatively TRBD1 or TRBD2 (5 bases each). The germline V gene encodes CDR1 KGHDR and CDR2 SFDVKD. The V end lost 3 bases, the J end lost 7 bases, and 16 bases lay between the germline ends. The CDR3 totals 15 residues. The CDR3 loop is CATSDPSRDPYTQYF. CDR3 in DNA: TGTGCCACCAGTGATCCCTCCCGGGACCCTTATACGCAGTATTTT.

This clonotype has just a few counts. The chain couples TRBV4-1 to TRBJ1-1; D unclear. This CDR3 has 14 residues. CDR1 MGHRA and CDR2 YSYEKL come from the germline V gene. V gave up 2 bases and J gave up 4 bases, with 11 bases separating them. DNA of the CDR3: TGCGCCAGCAGCCAACCCTTTCGGGGCACTGAAGCTTTCTTT. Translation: CASSQPFRGTEAFF.

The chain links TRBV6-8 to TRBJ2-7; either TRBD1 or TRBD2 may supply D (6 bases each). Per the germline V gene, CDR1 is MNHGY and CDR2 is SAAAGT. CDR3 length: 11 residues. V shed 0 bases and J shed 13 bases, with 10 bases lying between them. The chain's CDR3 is CASSYSGGHYF. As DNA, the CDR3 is TGTGCCAGCAGTTACTCCGGGGGACACTACTTC.

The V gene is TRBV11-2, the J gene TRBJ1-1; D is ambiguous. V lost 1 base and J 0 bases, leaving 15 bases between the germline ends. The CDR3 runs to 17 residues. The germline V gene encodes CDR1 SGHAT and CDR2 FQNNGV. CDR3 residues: CASSLGQAFKMNTEAFF. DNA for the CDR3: TGTGCCAGCAGCTTAGGTCAGGCCTTCAAAATGAACACTGAAGCTTTCTTT. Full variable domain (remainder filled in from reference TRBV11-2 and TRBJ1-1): EAGVAQSPRYKIIEKRQSVAFWCNPISGHATLYWYQQILGQGPKLLIQFQNNGVVDDSQLPKDRFSAERLKGVDSTLKIQPAKLEDSAVYLCASSLGQAFKMNTEAFFGQGTRLTVV.

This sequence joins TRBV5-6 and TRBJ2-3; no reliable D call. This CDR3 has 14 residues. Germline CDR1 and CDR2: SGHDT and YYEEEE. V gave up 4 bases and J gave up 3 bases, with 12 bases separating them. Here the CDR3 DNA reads TGTGCCAGCAGCCCTTGGACCGTAACAGATACGCAGTATTTT. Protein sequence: CASSPWTVTDTQYF.

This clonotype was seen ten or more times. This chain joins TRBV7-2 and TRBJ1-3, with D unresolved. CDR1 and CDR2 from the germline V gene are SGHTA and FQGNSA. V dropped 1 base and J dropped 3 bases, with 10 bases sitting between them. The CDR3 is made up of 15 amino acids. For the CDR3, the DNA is TGTGCCAGCAGCTTAGGGACGGGGAGTGGAAACACCATATATTTT. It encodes CASSLGTGSGNTIYF.

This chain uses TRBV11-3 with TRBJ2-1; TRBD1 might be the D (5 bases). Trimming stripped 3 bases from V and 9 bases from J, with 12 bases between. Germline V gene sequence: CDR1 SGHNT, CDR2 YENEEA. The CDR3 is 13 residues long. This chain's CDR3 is CASSFGALGEQFF. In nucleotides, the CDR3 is TGTGCCAGCAGCTTTGGGGCCCTTGGTGAGCAGTTCTTC.

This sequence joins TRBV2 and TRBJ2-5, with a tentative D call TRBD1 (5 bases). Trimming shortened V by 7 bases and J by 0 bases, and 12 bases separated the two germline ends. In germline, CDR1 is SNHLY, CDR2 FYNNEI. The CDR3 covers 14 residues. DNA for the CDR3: TGTGCCAGCACGCGGACACCGTACCAAGAGACCCAGTACTTC. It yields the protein CASTRTPYQETQYF.

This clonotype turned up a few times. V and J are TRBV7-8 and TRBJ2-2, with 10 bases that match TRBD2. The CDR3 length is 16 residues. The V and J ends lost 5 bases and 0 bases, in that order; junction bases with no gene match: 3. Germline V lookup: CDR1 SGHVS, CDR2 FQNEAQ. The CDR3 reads CASSLGTSANTGELFF. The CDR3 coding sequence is TGTGCCAGCAGCCTAGGGACTAGCGCGAACACCGGGGAGCTGTTTTTT.

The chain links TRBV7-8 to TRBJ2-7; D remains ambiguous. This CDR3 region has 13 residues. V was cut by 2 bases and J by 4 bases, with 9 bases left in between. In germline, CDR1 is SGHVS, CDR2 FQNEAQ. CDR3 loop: CASSLLRRYEQYF. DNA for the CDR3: TGTGCCAGCAGCTTACTCCGACGTTACGAGCAGTACTTC.

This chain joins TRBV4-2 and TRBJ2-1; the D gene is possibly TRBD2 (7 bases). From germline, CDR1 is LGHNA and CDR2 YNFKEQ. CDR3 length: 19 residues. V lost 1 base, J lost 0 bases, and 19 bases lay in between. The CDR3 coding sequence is TGTGCCAGCAGCCAAGTACTGGGGGGGGGCCCAAGCTCCTACAATGAGCAGTTCTTC. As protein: CASSQVLGGGPSSYNEQFF.

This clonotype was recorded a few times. The CDR3 bases are TGTGCCAGCAGCTTAGAGGGACAGCCGGTAAGGCAGTACTTC. Translation gives CASSLEGQPVRQYF. The V gene is TRBV7-9, the J gene TRBJ2-7; the match to TRBD1 covers 7 bases. There are 14 residues in the CDR3. The V gene end was trimmed by 1 base and the J gene end by 9 bases; junction bases not matched to a gene: 9. Germline V CDR1 and CDR2: SEHNR, FQNEAQ (reference sequence).

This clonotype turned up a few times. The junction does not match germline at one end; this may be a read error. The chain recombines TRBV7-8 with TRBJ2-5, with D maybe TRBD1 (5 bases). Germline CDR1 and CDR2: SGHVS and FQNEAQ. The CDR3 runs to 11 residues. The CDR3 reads CGSRGRKTQYF. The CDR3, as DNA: TGCGGAAGTAGGGGCAGAAAGACCCAGTACTTC.

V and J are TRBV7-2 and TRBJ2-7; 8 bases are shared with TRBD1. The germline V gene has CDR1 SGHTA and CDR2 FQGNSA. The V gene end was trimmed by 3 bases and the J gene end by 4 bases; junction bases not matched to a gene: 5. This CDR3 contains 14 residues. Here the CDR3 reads CASSLFHRGYEQYF. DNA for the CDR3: TGTGCCAGCAGCTTGTTTCACAGGGGGTACGAGCAGTACTTC. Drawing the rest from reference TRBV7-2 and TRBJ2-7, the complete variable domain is GAGVSQSPSNKVTEKGKDVELRCDPISGHTALYWYRQSLGQGLEFLIYFQGNSAPDKSGLPSDRFSAERTGGSVSTLTIQRTQQEDSAVYLCASSLFHRGYEQYFGPGTRLTVT.

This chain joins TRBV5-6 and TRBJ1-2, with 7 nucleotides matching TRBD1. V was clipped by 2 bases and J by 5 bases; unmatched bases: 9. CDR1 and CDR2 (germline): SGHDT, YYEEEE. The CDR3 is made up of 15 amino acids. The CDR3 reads CASSLTGEGFYGYTF. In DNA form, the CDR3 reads TGTGCCAGCAGCTTAACAGGGGAAGGATTTTATGGCTACACCTTC.

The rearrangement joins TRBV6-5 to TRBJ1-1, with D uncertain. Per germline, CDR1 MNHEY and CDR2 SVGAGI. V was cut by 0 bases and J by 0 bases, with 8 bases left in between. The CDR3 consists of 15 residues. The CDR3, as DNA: TGTGCCAGCAGTTACTCGATGGTACTGAACACTGAAGCTTTCTTT. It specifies CASSYSMVLNTEAFF.